This entry is about one T cell receptor beta chain. What it binds is not known. The data originate from a study of blood T cells in healthy people across ages. Whenever a sample was processed, at least 6.5 million PBMCs were isolated. Germline V CDR1 and CDR2: MNHNS, SASEGT. V was cut by 4 bases and J by 8 bases, with 11 bases left in between. The CDR3 runs 12 residues. A second PCR of 7 to 11 cycles used a sample-barcoded 5' primer and a J-beta primer mix. TCRdb re-derived calls from the 5' RACE reads in MiXCR, one entry per CDR3 protein. The data contain 580,000 or so distinct CDR3 sequences, around 48% of them seen just once; the ten biggest clones take up around 24%. Study results and limitations: Per million T cells, the diversity of TCR beta decreased roughly linearly as age advanced.

This sequence originates from a man at least 80 years old in good health. What was sequenced was blood. The chain employs TRBV6-1 and TRBJ1-1, with D unresolved. The CDR3: CASSGTGREAFF. The DNA for the CDR3 is TGTGCCAGCAGTGGGACGGGGAGAGAAGCTTTCTTT.